The clone carrying this T cell receptor beta chain appeared once. In the authors' workflow: Using reference gene primer amplification, nucleated cell counts were estimated. Here immunoSEQ multiplex PCR was the method, and the copy in TCRdb shows in-frame clones only, minus some. From that table come the V and J calls and clone size; the DNA was used to work out D and trimming. The data hold 100,000 or so clones, with around 87% observed a single time. The data derive from a study of blood T cell repertoires in COVID-19. Study-level background: Whether acute or convalescent, the COVID-19 samples came from the United States, Italy and Spain. T cells, B-cell-depleted T cells, or PBMCs provided the cDNA or gDNA that served as material.

There are 13 residues in the CDR3. The V gene end was trimmed by 6 bases and the J gene end by 3 bases; junction bases not matched to a gene: 5. The germline V gene has CDR1 MNHEY and CDR2 SVGAGI. This clonotype was obtained from a human donor in a cohort sampled during active COVID-19. The sequencing sample was made of peripheral blood. The chain couples TRBV6-5 to TRBJ2-7; TRBD1 matches at 7 bases. Here the CDR3 DNA reads TGTGCCAGCAGCAGGGACAGACTCTACGAGCAGTACTTC. It encodes CASSRDRLYEQYF.